This T cell receptor (beta chain) emerged from a study of blood T cell repertoires in COVID-19. Study information: The samples span acute and convalescent COVID-19 from the United States, Italy and Spain. PBMCs, B-cell-depleted T cells, or T cells were the source of the cDNA or gDNA that made up the material.

Original processing methods: Estimated nucleated cell counts came from reference gene primer amplification. Sequenced by immunoSEQ multiplex PCR; TCRdb stores in-frame clones only, minus some. V and J calls and clone size come straight from that table; D and trimming were deduced from the DNA. The sample holds about 260,000 clones, roughly 87% seen once. CDR3 length: 16 amino acids. CDR1 is SGHVS, CDR2 FQNEAQ, per germline. V lost 0 bases and J 7 bases, leaving 16 bases between the germline ends. The origin of this receptor is a human donor in a cohort sampled during active COVID-19. The rearrangement uses TRBV7-8 and TRBJ1-5, with D possibly TRBD1 on 5 matching bases. Sequenced material: peripheral blood. The CDR3 DNA follows: TGTGCCAGCAGCTTAGCGGGTGGTCAGGGAAACCAGCCCCAGCATTTT. Protein: CASSLAGGQGNQPQHF.